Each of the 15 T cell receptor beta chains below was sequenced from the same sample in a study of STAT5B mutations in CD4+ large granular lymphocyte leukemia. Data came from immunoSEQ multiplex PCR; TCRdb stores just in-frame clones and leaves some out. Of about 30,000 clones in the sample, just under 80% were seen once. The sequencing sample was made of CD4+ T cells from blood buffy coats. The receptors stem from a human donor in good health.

The CDR3 sequence: CASRGRQGYTEAFF. CDR3 DNA sequence: TGTGCCAGCAGGGGGAGACAGGGGTACACTGAAGCTTTCTTT. The chain combines TRBV5-6 with TRBJ1-1, with TRBD1 matching over 8 bases. This CDR3 is 14 amino acids long. The germline CDR1 and CDR2 sequences are SGHDT and YYEEEE. The trim removed 5 bases at V and 3 bases at J, leaving 6 bases unmatched.

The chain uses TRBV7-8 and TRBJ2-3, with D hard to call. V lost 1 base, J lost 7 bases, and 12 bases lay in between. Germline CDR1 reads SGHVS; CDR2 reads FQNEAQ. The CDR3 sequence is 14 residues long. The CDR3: CASSLGWFRNTQYF. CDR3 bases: TGTGCCAGCAGCTTAGGGTGGTTCAGGAATACGCAGTATTTT.

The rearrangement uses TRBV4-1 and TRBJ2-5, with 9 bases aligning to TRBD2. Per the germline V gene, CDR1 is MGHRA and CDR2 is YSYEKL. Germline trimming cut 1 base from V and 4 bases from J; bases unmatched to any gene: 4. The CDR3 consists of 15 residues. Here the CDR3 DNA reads TGCGCCAGCAGCCAAGGGCTAGCGGGGAGAGAGACCCAGTACTTC. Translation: CASSQGLAGRETQYF.

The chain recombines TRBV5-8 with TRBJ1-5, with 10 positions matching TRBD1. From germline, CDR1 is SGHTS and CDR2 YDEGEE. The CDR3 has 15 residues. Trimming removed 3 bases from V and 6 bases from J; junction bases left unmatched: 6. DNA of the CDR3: TGTGCCAGCAGCTCCACCGGGACAGGGGTTCAGCCCCAGCATTTT. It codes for CASSSTGTGVQPQHF.

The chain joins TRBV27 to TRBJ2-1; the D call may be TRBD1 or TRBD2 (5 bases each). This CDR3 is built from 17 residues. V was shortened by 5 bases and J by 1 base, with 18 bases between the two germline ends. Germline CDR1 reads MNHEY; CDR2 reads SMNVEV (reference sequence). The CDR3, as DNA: TGTGCCAGCAGTCAGAAATCCGGGACCGATTCCTACAATGAGCAGTTCTTC. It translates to CASSQKSGTDSYNEQFF.

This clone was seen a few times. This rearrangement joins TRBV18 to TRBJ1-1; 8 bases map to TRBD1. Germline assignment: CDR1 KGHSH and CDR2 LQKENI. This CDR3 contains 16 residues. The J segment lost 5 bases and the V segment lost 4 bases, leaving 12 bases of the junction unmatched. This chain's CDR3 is CASSLRTGTFWTEAFF. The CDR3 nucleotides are TGTGCCAGCTCACTTCGGACAGGGACTTTTTGGACTGAAGCTTTCTTT.

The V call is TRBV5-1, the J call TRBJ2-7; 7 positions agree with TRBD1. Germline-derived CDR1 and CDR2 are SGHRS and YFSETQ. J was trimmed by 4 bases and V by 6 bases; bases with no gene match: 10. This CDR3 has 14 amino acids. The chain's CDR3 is CASNSGGIQYEQYF. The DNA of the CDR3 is TGCGCCAGCAACTCAGGGGGAATTCAGTACGAGCAGTACTTC.

The DNA of the CDR3 is TGTGCCAGCAGCTTGTCCACCGACAGGAGGACCGGGGAGCTGTTTTTT. This translates into CASSLSTDRRTGELFF. This chain joins TRBV5-5 and TRBJ2-2, with D tentatively TRBD1 (6 bases). Trimming removed 1 base from V and 5 bases from J, with 15 bases in between. The CDR3 runs to 16 residues. Germline V lookup: CDR1 SGHKS, CDR2 YYEKEE (reference sequence).

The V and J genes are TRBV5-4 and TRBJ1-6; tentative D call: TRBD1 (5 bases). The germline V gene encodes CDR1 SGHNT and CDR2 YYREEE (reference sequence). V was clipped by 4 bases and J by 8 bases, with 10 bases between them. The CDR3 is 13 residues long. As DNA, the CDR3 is TGTGCCAGCAGCACATCGGGGGATTCACCCCTCCACTTT. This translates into CASSTSGDSPLHF.

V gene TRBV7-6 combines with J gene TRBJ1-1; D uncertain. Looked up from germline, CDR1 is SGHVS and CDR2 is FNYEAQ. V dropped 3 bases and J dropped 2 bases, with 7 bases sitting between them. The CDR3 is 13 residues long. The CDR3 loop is CASSFSENTEAFF. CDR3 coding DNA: TGTGCCAGCAGCTTTAGTGAAAACACTGAAGCTTTCTTT.

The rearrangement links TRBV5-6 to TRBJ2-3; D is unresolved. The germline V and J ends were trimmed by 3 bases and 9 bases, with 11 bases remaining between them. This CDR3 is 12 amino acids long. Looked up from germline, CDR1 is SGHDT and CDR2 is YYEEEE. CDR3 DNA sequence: TGTGCCAGCAGCTCAGGCAGGTACACGCAGTATTTT. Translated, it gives CASSSGRYTQYF.

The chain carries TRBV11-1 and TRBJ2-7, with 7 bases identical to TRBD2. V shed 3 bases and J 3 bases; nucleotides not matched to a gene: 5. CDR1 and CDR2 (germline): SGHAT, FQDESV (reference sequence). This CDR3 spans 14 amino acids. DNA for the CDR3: TGTGCCAGCAGCTTGGGAGGGGACTACTACGAGCAGTACTTC. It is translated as CASSLGGDYYEQYF.

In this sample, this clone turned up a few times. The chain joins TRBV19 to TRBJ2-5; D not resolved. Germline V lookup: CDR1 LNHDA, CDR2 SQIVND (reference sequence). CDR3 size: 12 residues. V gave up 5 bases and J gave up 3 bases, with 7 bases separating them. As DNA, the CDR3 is TGTGCCAGTAGTGGGTTGGAAGAGACCCAGTACTTC. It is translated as CASSGLEETQYF.

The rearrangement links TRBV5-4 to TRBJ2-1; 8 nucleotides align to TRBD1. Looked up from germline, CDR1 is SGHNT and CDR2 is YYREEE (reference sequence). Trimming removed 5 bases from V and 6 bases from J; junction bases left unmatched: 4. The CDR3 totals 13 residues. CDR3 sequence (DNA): TGTGCCAGCAGGAATCAGGGGGCCAATGAGCAGTTCTTC. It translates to CASRNQGANEQFF.

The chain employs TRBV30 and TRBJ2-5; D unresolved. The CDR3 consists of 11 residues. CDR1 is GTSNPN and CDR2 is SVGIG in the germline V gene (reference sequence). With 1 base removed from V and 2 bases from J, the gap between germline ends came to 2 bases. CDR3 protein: CAWSGQETQYF. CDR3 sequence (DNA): TGTGCCTGGAGTGGTCAAGAGACCCAGTACTTC.